A single sample is the source of the 25 T cell receptor beta chains below, sequenced in a study of sequential checkpoint blockade in melanoma. The method was immunoSEQ multiplex PCR; TCRdb's version includes in-frame clones alone and lacks a portion of them. The sample lists around 11,000 clones, around 56% occurring once. The treatment: randomized to nivolumab then ipilimumab (arm A) or the reverse (arm B). The sequencing used CD8+ T cells sorted from blood (inferred from file names), collected from a patient given nivolumab and ipilimumab in sequence. Receptor source: a human donor with melanoma.

CDR3 in amino acids: CASTQGNTEAFF. The CDR3 DNA reads as TGTGCCAGCACACAGGGGAACACTGAAGCTTTCTTT. The V gene is TRBV2, the J gene TRBJ1-1; the D gene is possibly TRBD1 (6 bases). Germline V lookup: CDR1 SNHLY, CDR2 FYNNEI. V was shortened by 7 bases and J by 1 base, with 7 bases between the two germline ends. The CDR3 is 12 amino acids.

The V gene is TRBV27, the J gene TRBJ2-7; 7 bases line up with TRBD2. V gave up 5 bases and J gave up 4 bases; unmatched junction bases: 8. Germline CDR1 reads MNHEY; CDR2 reads SMNVEV (reference sequence). The CDR3 contains 14 residues. This CDR3 reads CASSSGEKLYEQYF. CDR3 DNA sequence: TGTGCCAGCAGTAGCGGGGAGAAGCTTTACGAGCAGTACTTC.

The chain is built from TRBV30 and TRBJ1-5; 10 bases map to TRBD1. Germline CDR1 reads GTSNPN; CDR2 reads SVGIG (reference sequence). The J segment lost 5 bases and the V segment lost 8 bases, leaving 3 bases of the junction unmatched. The CDR3 contains 12 residues. The CDR3 nucleotides read TGTGCCGGGGACAGGGGATATCAGCCCCAGCATTTT. It codes for CAGDRGYQPQHF.

The gene calls are TRBV27 and TRBJ1-1, with D maybe TRBD1 (5 bases). V lost 4 bases and J 2 bases, leaving 11 bases between the germline ends. The V gene's germline CDR1 is MNHEY and CDR2 SMNVEV (reference sequence). There are 14 residues in the CDR3. For the CDR3, the DNA is TGTGCCAGCAGTTGGGCAGGGATCAACACTGAAGCTTTCTTT. It translates to CASSWAGINTEAFF.

This chain joins TRBV7-6 and TRBJ2-1, with a tentative D call TRBD2 (7 bases). Between the trimmed V and J ends, which lost 2 bases and 10 bases, there was a span of 21 bases. Germline V CDR1 and CDR2: SGHVS, FNYEAQ. CDR3 length: 16 amino acids. In DNA form, the CDR3 reads TGTGCCAGCAGCTTAAGATGGGGGGCGGGAGCTGCGGAGCAGTTCTTC. This encodes CASSLRWGAGAAEQFF.

V and J are TRBV4-3 and TRBJ2-5; 16 bases map to TRBD2. The tail of the sequence fits TRBJ2-7 better, so the J call may be wrong. CDR1 is LGHNA, CDR2 YSLEER, per germline. The CDR3 loop spans 19 amino acids. CDR3 sequence: CASSQGLPGLAGGPYEQYF. DNA for the CDR3: TGCGCCAGCAGCCAAGGTCTACCGGGACTAGCGGGAGGGCCCTACGAGCAGTACTTC.

Only one count was recorded for this clone. The genes are TRBV5-1 and TRBJ2-1, with a weak D call TRBD2 (6 bases). Germline loops: CDR1 SGHRS, CDR2 YFSETQ. The CDR3 has 14 amino acids. Trimming took off 7 bases at V and 0 bases at J, with 11 bases between the two ends. The CDR3 coding sequence is TGCGCCAGCCGGGACTTGAGCTCCTACAATGAGCAGTTCTTC. It is translated as CASRDLSSYNEQFF.

By share of the sample, this clone is medium-sized (0.01 to 0.1%). The rearrangement joins TRBV28 to TRBJ2-7, with 10 bases identical to TRBD2. Germline V lookup: CDR1 MDHEN, CDR2 SYDVKM. J gave up 3 bases and V 6 bases, and 11 bases lay outside the gene matches. The CDR3 runs 16 residues. The DNA for the CDR3 is TGTGCCAGCAGCCCCTTGGGAGCGGGAGGGTTCTACGAGCAGTACTTC. Encoded protein: CASSPLGAGGFYEQYF.

The rearrangement links TRBV28 to TRBJ1-5; D remains ambiguous. Trimming removed 5 bases at V and 3 bases at J, with 11 bases between. The CDR3 runs 14 residues. Germline assignment: CDR1 MDHEN and CDR2 SYDVKM. CDR3 loop: CASSGSAYNQPQHF. The CDR3 DNA reads TGTGCCAGCAGTGGCAGCGCCTACAATCAGCCCCAGCATTTT.

The chain is built from TRBV2 and TRBJ2-5; a possible D gene is TRBD2 (6 bases). The J call is uncertain, as TRBJ2-7 better fits the DNA end. CDR1 is SNHLY and CDR2 is FYNNEI in the germline V gene. This CDR3 has 15 residues. DNA for the CDR3: TGTGCCAGCAGTGAGTTTTCGGGGACTCTCTACGAGCAGTACTTC. Translating it yields CASSEFSGTLYEQYF.

V is TRBV11-2 and J is TRBJ2-7; 7 bases agree with TRBD2. CDR3 size: 15 residues. Looked up from germline, CDR1 is SGHAT and CDR2 is FQNNGV. After removal of 5 bases from V and 6 bases from J, the junction contained 13 bases not matched to a gene. The CDR3 loop is CASSLQVAGVSEQYF. The CDR3 bases are TGTGCCAGCAGCCTTCAGGTGGCGGGAGTTTCCGAGCAGTACTTC.

V and J are TRBV29-1 and TRBJ2-1; 10 bases line up with TRBD2. J gave up 0 bases and V 4 bases, and 6 bases lay outside the gene matches. Germline V gene sequence: CDR1 SQVTM, CDR2 ANQGSEA. This CDR3 region has 16 residues. CDR3 nucleotide sequence: TGCAGCGTTGCGACTAGCGGGTTCAGCTCCTACAATGAGCAGTTCTTC. Protein: CSVATSGFSSYNEQFF.

The J gene is TRBJ2-1, the V gene TRBV29-1; 13 bases match TRBD2. The V gene's germline CDR1 is SQVTM and CDR2 ANQGSEA. The CDR3 has 14 residues. V lost 8 bases to trimming and J lost 9 bases; unmatched junction nucleotides: 10. This chain's CDR3 is CSTLGGLAGAEQFF. In nucleotides, the CDR3 is TGCAGCACCCTGGGTGGACTAGCGGGAGCTGAGCAGTTCTTC.

The chain links TRBV27 to TRBJ2-1, with 10 bases matching TRBD2. The V and J ends lost 7 bases and 4 bases, in that order; junction bases with no gene match: 10. The CDR3 covers 16 residues. CDR1 is MNHEY, CDR2 SMNVEV, per germline (reference sequence). DNA of the CDR3: TGTGCCAGCACTAAGCTTGGGACTAGCGAGTACAATGAGCAGTTCTTC. Protein: CASTKLGTSEYNEQFF.

The chain carries TRBV7-6 and TRBJ2-1, with 11 nucleotides matching TRBD2. This CDR3 region has 16 residues. V was clipped by 4 bases and J by 7 bases; unmatched bases: 9. Germline V lookup: CDR1 SGHVS, CDR2 FNYEAQ. In nucleotides, the CDR3 is TGTGCCAGCAGCTCCCAGACTAGCGGGGAGGGTAATGAGCAGTTCTTC. Amino acids: CASSSQTSGEGNEQFF.

A word on this clone: A far larger clone differs by one base, so this is likely a read error. Other DNA sequences in this specimen translate into the identical CDR3. V and J are TRBV7-9 and TRBJ2-1, with 7 nucleotides matching TRBD2. This CDR3 contains 15 residues. Germline V lookup: CDR1 SEHNR, CDR2 FQNEAQ (reference sequence). With V trimmed by 5 bases and J by 8 bases, 12 bases remained unmatched. In DNA, the CDR3 is TGTGCCAGCAGCCAAGATGGCGGGAGCGGCGATGAGCAGTTCTTC. Translating gives CASSQDGGSGDEQFF.

By share of the sample, this clone is medium-sized. The chain carries TRBV15 and TRBJ1-1, with a possible D match to TRBD1 (6 bases). The germline V gene encodes CDR1 LNHNV and CDR2 YYDKDF (reference sequence). The V end was cut by 2 bases, the J end by 10 bases, with 23 bases between. The CDR3 loop spans 16 amino acids. The CDR3 protein is CATSRPYRDKLRLAFF. CDR3 nucleotide sequence: TGTGCCACCAGCAGACCGTACCGGGACAAACTTCGACTAGCTTTCTTT.

The CDR3 nucleotides read TGTGCCAGCAGCTTGCCTAAAACCTCTCTTAACTATGGCTACACCTTC. Translation gives CASSLPKTSLNYGYTF. This chain links TRBV5-6 with TRBJ1-2; the D is unclear. CDR1 SGHDT and CDR2 YYEEEE come from the germline V gene. This CDR3 is 16 amino acids long. Deletions cut 1 base from V and 1 base from J, with 14 bases between.

V is TRBV28 and J is TRBJ2-2, with 7 nucleotides matching TRBD1. The CDR3 loop spans 18 amino acids. V shed 4 bases and J 2 bases; nucleotides not matched to a gene: 13. Germline V CDR1 and CDR2: MDHEN, SYDVKM. The CDR3: CASSSIGLGTDNTGELFF. The CDR3 nucleotides are TGTGCCAGCAGTTCCATAGGGTTAGGGACAGATAACACCGGGGAGCTGTTTTTT.

The chain carries TRBV27 and TRBJ2-1; 8 bases map to TRBD2. The germline CDR1 and CDR2 sequences are MNHEY and SMNVEV (reference sequence). There are 16 residues in the CDR3. The V and J ends lost 3 bases and 8 bases, in that order; junction bases with no gene match: 12. The CDR3 loop reads CASSFRPGLVDDEQFF. In nucleotides, the CDR3 is TGTGCCAGCAGTTTCCGTCCGGGACTAGTCGACGATGAGCAGTTCTTC.

This chain connects TRBV6-1 to TRBJ2-1; D is perhaps TRBD2 (5 bases). CDR1 MNHNS and CDR2 SASEGT come from the germline V gene. V was clipped by 2 bases and J by 8 bases, with 13 bases between them. The CDR3 runs 14 residues. CDR3 bases: TGTGCCAGCAGTGAATGGCGGGCGGGCGATGAGCAGTTCTTC. Encoded protein: CASSEWRAGDEQFF.

CDR3 loop: CASSLGGIKETQYF. The CDR3 DNA reads TGTGCCAGCAGCTTAGGCGGGATTAAGGAGACCCAGTACTTC. V and J are TRBV7-9 and TRBJ2-5; TRBD2 is a possible D gene (6 bases). The V end was cut by 1 base, the J end by 5 bases, with 11 bases between. CDR3 length: 14 amino acids. Germline-derived CDR1 and CDR2 are SEHNR and FQNEAQ (reference sequence).

In its sample, this clone ranks as medium-sized. The chain uses TRBV4-1 and TRBJ2-7; 7 bases agree with TRBD1. Unmatched junction bases numbered 5, after V lost 0 bases and J lost 0 bases. Germline V gene lookup returns CDR1 MGHRA and CDR2 YSYEKL. The CDR3 consists of 16 residues. The chain's CDR3 is CASSQDTGQSSYEQYF. DNA of the CDR3: TGCGCCAGCAGCCAAGATACGGGACAGAGCTCCTACGAGCAGTACTTC.

The rearrangement uses TRBV4-1 and TRBJ1-1; D not certain. The CDR3 is 15 residues long. Germline V gives CDR1 MGHRA, CDR2 YSYEKL. With 0 bases removed from V and 1 base from J, the gap between germline ends came to 9 bases. This CDR3 is CASSQDSAGNTEAFF. For the CDR3, the DNA is TGCGCCAGCAGCCAAGATTCTGCAGGGAACACTGAAGCTTTCTTT.

This clone was counted only a few times. This chain links TRBV5-6 with TRBJ2-7; TRBD2 might be the D (6 bases). Per the germline V gene, CDR1 is SGHDT and CDR2 is YYEEEE. The CDR3 extends over 16 amino acids. Trimming took 1 base from V and 0 from J, leaving 14 bases between them. The CDR3 sequence: CASSLWAGIVSYEQYF. CDR3 sequence (DNA): TGTGCCAGCAGCTTGTGGGCGGGAATTGTCTCCTACGAGCAGTACTTC. Looking up the rest from reference TRBV5-6 and TRBJ2-7 gives the full variable domain: DAGVTQSPTHLIKTRGQQVTLRCSPKSGHDTVSWYQQALGQGPQFIFQYYEEEERQRGNFPDRFSGHQFPNYSSELNVNALLLGDSALYLCASSLWAGIVSYEQYFGPGTRLTVT.